This TCR beta chain was found in a study of post-analysis software for immune sequencing data. V dropped 6 bases and J dropped 0 bases, with 8 bases sitting between them. CDR3 length: 14 residues. CDR1 is ENHRY and CDR2 is SYGVKD in the germline V gene. Incorporated into the TCR beta cDNA libraries were unique molecular identifiers, which served to reduce PCR and sequencing biases. TCRdb called the PCR reads again in MiXCR, with one record for every CDR3 protein. The sample has 700,000 to 900,000 distinct CDR3 sequences, about 45% seen once; the top ten hold roughly 4.9%. General study results and limits: Patients had higher frequencies than controls of about five TRBV segments, including TRBV5-6, TRBV5-1 and TRBV20-1.

In the case of this clonotype: The antigen remains undetermined.

The source material was blood. The V call is TRBV10-3, the J call TRBJ2-2; a possible D gene is TRBD2 (5 bases). This TCR derives from a girl aged 5 to 17 with multiple sclerosis. DNA for the CDR3: TGTGCCATCAGCCGGGAACCGAACACCGGGGAGCTGTTTTTT. This codes for CAISREPNTGELFF.